A single sample is the source of the 8 T cell receptor beta chains below, sequenced in a study of T cell responses to AZD1222 COVID-19 vaccine. Assay: immunoSEQ multiplex PCR; the TCRdb copy retains only in-frame clones and omits some. This table has 100,000 to 150,000 clones, roughly 84% appearing once. The specimen was peripheral blood, collected 28 days after the second AZD1222 dose. These receptors were collected from an adult who received the AZD1222 COVID-19 vaccine.

This chain joins TRBV5-1 and TRBJ1-5; D ambiguous. The CDR3 is 16 amino acids. From germline, CDR1 is SGHRS and CDR2 YFSETQ. With 0 bases removed from V and 0 bases from J, the gap between germline ends came to 10 bases. In DNA form, the CDR3 reads TGCGCCAGCAGCTTGGGGGGAGAGTATAGCAATCAGCCCCAGCATTTT. Encoded protein: CASSLGGEYSNQPQHF.

This clone came up once. V usage is TRBV7-2 and J usage is TRBJ1-4; D remains unclear. The germline gives CDR1 SGHTA, CDR2 FQGNSA. There are 12 residues in the CDR3. V lost 5 bases to trimming and J lost 11 bases, with 12 bases between them. CDR3 in DNA: TGTGCCAGCAGCCTTGTCCTGGGGAAACTGTTTTTT. Its translation: CASSLVLGKLFF.

This chain uses TRBV27 with TRBJ1-5, with D hard to call. V shed 5 bases and J shed 4 bases, with 6 bases lying between them. Germline V gene data show CDR1 as MNHEY and CDR2 as SMNVEV (reference sequence). The CDR3 sequence is 12 residues long. The CDR3 DNA reads as TGTGCCAGCAGTATACCGAATCAGCCCCAGCATTTT. Translated, it gives CASSIPNQPQHF.

This chain links TRBV24-1 with TRBJ2-1, with 13 positions matching TRBD2. The trim removed 0 bases at V and 7 bases at J, leaving 2 bases unmatched. Germline V gene lookup returns CDR1 KGHDR and CDR2 SFDVKD. This CDR3 comprises 16 residues. This CDR3 is CATSDLGTSGVNEQFF. The CDR3 nucleotides are TGTGCCACCAGTGATTTGGGGACTAGCGGGGTGAATGAGCAGTTCTTC.

The rearrangement uses TRBV14 and TRBJ1-6; D is uncertain. The germline V and J ends were trimmed by 1 base and 1 base, with 11 bases remaining between them. The CDR3 consists of 17 residues. Per germline, CDR1 SGHDN and CDR2 FVKESK. CDR3: CASSQGRERSYNSPLHF. The DNA for the CDR3 is TGTGCCAGCAGCCAAGGCCGGGAGCGATCCTATAATTCACCCCTCCACTTT. The full variable domain, in which reference TRBV14 and TRBJ1-6 provide the parts outside the CDR3, is EAGVTQFPSHSVIEKGQTVTLRCDPISGHDNLYWYRRVMGKEIKFLLHFVKESKQDESGMPNNRFLAERTGGTYSTLKVQPAELEDSGVYFCASSQGRERSYNSPLHFGNGTRLTVT.

This chain connects TRBV5-1 to TRBJ2-2; D ambiguous. CDR3 length equals 15 residues. V lost 3 bases and J lost 0, with 9 bases in between. Per germline, CDR1 SGHRS and CDR2 YFSETQ. CDR3 sequence (DNA): TGCGCCAGCAGCTCTCGCGGACCGAACACCGGGGAGCTGTTTTTT. Its protein is CASSSRGPNTGELFF.

The chain links TRBV6-5 to TRBJ1-1, with 7 bases aligning to TRBD1. Germline V gene lookup returns CDR1 MNHEY and CDR2 SVGAGI. CDR3 length: 15 amino acids. Trimming cost V 6 bases and J 6 bases; bases outside gene matches: 13. The CDR3 DNA follows: TGTGCCAGCAGATCCGGGACAGAAGGGTCGGCTGAAGCTTTCTTT. Translated: CASRSGTEGSAEAFF.

The J gene is TRBJ1-1, the V gene TRBV13; TRBD1 might be the D (5 bases). The CDR3 is 13 amino acids. Trimming took off 5 bases at V and 5 bases at J, with 12 bases between the two ends. Germline lookup yields CDR1 PRHDT and CDR2 FYEKMQ (reference sequence). The CDR3 region is CASSPQGRTEAFF. CDR3 nucleotide sequence: TGTGCCAGCAGCCCCCAGGGAAGAACTGAAGCTTTCTTT. Full variable domain (rest looked up from reference TRBV13 and TRBJ1-1): AAGVIQSPRHLIKEKRETATLKCYPIPRHDTVYWYQQGPGQDPQFLISFYEKMQSDKGSIPDRFSAQQFSDYHSELNMSSLELGDSALYFCASSPQGRTEAFFGQGTRLTVV.